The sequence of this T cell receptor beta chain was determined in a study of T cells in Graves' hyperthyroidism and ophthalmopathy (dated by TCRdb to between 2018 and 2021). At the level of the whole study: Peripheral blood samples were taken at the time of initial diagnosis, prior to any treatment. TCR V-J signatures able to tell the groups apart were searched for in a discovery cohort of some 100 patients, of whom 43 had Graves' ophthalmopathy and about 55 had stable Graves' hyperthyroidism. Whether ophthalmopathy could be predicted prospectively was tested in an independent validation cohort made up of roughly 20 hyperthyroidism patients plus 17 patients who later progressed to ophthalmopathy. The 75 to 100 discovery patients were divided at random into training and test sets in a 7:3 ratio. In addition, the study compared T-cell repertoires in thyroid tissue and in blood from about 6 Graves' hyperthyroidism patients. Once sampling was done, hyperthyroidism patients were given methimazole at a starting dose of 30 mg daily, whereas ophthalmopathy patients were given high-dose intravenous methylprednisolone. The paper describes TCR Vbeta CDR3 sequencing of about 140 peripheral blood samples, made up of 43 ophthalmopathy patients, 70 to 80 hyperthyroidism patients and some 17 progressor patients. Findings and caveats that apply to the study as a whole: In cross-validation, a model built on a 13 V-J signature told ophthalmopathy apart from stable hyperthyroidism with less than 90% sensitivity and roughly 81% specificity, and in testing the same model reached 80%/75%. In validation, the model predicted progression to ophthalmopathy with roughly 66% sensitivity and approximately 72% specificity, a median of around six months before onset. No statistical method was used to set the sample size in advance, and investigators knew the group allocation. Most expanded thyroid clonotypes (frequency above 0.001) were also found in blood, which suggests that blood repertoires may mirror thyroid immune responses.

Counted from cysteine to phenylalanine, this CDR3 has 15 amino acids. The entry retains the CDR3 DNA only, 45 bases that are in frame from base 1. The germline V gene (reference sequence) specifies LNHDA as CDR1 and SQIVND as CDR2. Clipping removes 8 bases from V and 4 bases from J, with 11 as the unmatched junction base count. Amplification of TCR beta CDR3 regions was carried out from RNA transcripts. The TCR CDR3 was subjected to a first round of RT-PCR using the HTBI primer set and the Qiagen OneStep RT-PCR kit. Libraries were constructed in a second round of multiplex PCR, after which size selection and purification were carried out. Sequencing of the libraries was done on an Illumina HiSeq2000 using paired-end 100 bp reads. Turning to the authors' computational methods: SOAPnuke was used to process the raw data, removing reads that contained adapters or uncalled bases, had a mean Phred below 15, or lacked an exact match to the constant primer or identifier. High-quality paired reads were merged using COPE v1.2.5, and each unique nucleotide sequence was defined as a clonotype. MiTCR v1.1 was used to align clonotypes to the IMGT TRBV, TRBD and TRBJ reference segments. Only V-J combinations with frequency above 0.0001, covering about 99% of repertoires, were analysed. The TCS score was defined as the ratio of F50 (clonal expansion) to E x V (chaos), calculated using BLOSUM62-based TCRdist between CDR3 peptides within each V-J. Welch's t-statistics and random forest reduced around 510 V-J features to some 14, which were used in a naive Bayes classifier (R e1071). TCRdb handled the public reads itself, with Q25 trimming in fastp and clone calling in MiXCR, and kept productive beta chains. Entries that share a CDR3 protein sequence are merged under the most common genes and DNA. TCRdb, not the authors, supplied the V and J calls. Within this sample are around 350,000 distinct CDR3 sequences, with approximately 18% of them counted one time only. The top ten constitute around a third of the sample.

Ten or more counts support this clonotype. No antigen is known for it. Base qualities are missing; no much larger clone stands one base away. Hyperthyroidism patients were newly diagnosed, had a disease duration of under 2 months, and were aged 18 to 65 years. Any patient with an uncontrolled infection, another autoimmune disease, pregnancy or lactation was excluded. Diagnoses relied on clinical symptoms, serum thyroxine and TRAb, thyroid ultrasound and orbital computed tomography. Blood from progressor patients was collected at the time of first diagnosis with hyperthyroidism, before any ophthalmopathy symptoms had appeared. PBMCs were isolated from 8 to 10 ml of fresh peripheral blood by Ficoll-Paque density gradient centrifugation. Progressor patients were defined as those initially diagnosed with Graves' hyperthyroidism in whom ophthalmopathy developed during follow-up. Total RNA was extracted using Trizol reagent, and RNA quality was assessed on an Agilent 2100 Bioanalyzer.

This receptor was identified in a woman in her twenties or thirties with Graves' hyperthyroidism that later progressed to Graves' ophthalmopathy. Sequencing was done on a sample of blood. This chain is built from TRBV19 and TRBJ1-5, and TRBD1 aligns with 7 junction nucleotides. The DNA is TGTGCCAGTCACAGGGGCGGAGCGAGGAATCAGCCCCAGCATTTT. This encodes CASHRGGARNQPQHF.